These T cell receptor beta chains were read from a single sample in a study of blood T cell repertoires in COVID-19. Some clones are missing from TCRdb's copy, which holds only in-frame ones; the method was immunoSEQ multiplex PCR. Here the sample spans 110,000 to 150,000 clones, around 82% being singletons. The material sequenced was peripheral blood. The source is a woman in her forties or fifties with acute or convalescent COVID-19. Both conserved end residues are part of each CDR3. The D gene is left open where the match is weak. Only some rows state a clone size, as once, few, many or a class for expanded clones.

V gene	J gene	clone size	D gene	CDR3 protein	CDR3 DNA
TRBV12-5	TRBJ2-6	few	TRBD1	CASALDRGPGANVLTF	TGTGCTAGTGCCCTCGACAGGGGGCCTGGGGCCAACGTCCTGACTTTC
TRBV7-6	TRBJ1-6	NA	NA	CASSLGQGYSPLHF	TGTGCCAGCAGCTTAGGGCAGGGTTATTCACCCCTCCACTTT
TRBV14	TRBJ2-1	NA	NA	CASSQSHVNEQFF	TGTGCCAGCAGCCAATCCCATGTCAATGAGCAGTTCTTC
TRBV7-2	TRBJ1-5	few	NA	CASSLGQSNQPQHF	TGTGCCAGCAGCTTAGGACAGTCTAATCAGCCCCAGCATTTT
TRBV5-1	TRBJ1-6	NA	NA	CASSLVAFRGETPNSPLHF	TGCGCCAGCAGCTTGGTGGCATTTCGGGGGGAGACCCCTAATTCACCCCTCCACTTT
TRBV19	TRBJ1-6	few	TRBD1	CASRTIQGARSNSPLHF	TGTGCCAGTAGAACGATCCAGGGGGCGAGAAGTAATTCACCCCTCCACTTT
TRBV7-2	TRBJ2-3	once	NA	CASSQGGLGTDTQYF	TGTGCCAGCAGCCAGGGGGGACTAGGCACAGATACGCAGTATTTT
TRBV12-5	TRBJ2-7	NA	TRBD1	CASGPGQGSYEQYF	TGTGCTAGTGGCCCGGGACAGGGATCCTACGAGCAGTACTTC
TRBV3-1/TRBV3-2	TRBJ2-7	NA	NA	CASNKRLPGKYEQYF	TGTGCCAGCAACAAGAGGCTACCGGGAAAATACGAGCAGTACTTC
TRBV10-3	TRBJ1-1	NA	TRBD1	CAISGVFRGFTEAFF	TGTGCCATCAGTGGCGTTTTCAGGGGGTTCACTGAAGCTTTCTTT
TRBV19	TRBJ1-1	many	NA	CANTLHRCLQNTEAFF	TGTGCCAACACACTACACAGGTGCTTACAGAACACTGAAGCTTTCTTT
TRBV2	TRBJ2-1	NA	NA	CASSVSKAGNEQFF	TGTGCCAGCAGTGTGAGTAAGGCGGGGAATGAGCAGTTCTTC
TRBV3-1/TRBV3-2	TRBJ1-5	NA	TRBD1	CASSQVGGTGVNQPQHF	TGTGCCAGCAGCCAAGTGGGGGGGACAGGGGTAAATCAGCCCCAGCATTTT